One and the same sample provided the 28 T cell receptor beta chains below, sequenced in a study of T cell responses to AZD1222 COVID-19 vaccine. Measured with immunoSEQ multiplex PCR; TCRdb has only the in-frame clones, and not every one. This sample has 90,000 to 120,000 clones, with approximately 89% found just once. The sequences come from peripheral blood, collected on day 0 of MenACWY control vaccination. All receptors come from an adult in good health.

This sequence joins TRBV2 and TRBJ2-7, with 11 bases identical to TRBD2. This CDR3 region has 14 residues. From germline, CDR1 is SNHLY and CDR2 FYNNEI. The J segment lost 3 bases and the V segment lost 6 bases, leaving 4 bases of the junction unmatched. The CDR3 DNA follows: TGTGCCAGCAGCGCGGGACTAGCGGACTACGAGCAGTACTTC. Protein: CASSAGLADYEQYF.

This chain links TRBV27 with TRBJ2-2; possibly TRBD2 for D (5 bases). Trimming took 1 base from V and 7 from J, leaving 13 bases between them. The V gene's germline CDR1 is MNHEY and CDR2 SMNVEV (reference sequence). This CDR3 has 15 amino acids. The CDR3 loop reads CASSLYGSGIGELFF. In DNA, the CDR3 is TGTGCCAGCAGTTTATACGGGTCGGGGATCGGGGAGCTGTTTTTT.

The genes are TRBV30 and TRBJ1-2; no reliable D call. Trimming cost V 5 bases and J 6 bases, with 19 bases left between them. The length of the CDR3 is 14 residues. Germline V gene data show CDR1 as GTSNPN and CDR2 as SVGIG (reference sequence). CDR3 sequence: CAWGRPKREDGYTF. The CDR3 coding sequence is TGTGCCTGGGGGAGACCAAAGCGGGAAGATGGCTACACCTTC.

V and J are TRBV13 and TRBJ2-3; TRBD2 matches 16 bases. CDR3 length equals 20 residues. J lost 0 bases, V lost 4 bases, and 10 bases had no gene match. Germline V lookup: CDR1 PRHDT, CDR2 FYEKMQ (reference sequence). CDR3 residues: CASSSTGTSGGAPSTDTQYF. The CDR3 DNA sequence: TGTGCCAGCAGCTCAACCGGGACTAGCGGGGGGGCCCCTAGCACAGATACGCAGTATTTT.

The count of this clone is one. This chain connects TRBV5-8 to TRBJ2-1, with TRBD2 matching over 13 bases. Losses at the gene ends were 0 bases for V and 5 bases for J; bases not matched to a gene: 2. CDR1 and CDR2 (germline): SGHTS, YDEGEE. This CDR3 contains 16 residues. CDR3 loop: CASSLGLAGGHNEQFF. The CDR3 coding sequence is TGTGCCAGCAGCTTGGGACTAGCGGGAGGCCACAATGAGCAGTTCTTC.

The chain is built from TRBV27 and TRBJ2-1; D remains unclear. The germline gives CDR1 MNHEY, CDR2 SMNVEV (reference sequence). The CDR3 extends over 12 amino acids. V was cut by 2 bases and J by 12 bases, with 11 bases left in between. The CDR3 nucleotides are TGTGCCAGCAGTTTAGTGGGCGGTCGGCAGTTCTTC. Protein: CASSLVGGRQFF.

The chain couples TRBV3-1 (or the pseudogene TRBV3-2) to TRBJ1-2; D perhaps matches TRBD1 (5 bases). This CDR3 contains 14 residues. Trimming shortened V by 7 bases and J by 0 bases, and 12 bases separated the two germline ends. Looked up from germline, CDR1 is LGHDT and CDR2 is YNNKEL (reference sequence). DNA of the CDR3: TGTGCCAGCACCGCGACAGAAGCTAACTATGGCTACACCTTC. Translation: CASTATEANYGYTF.

The chain employs TRBV6-5 and TRBJ2-7; TRBD1 matches at 10 bases. This CDR3 comprises 15 residues. J gave up 3 bases and V 5 bases, and 7 bases lay outside the gene matches. Germline assignment: CDR1 MNHEY and CDR2 SVGAGI. CDR3 sequence: CASSKYGTGDYEQYF. The DNA of the CDR3 is TGTGCCAGCAGTAAATACGGGACAGGGGACTACGAGCAGTACTTC.

J is TRBJ1-5 and V is TRBV4-1, with TRBD1 matching over 10 bases. The J segment lost 0 bases and the V segment lost 2 bases, leaving 7 bases of the junction unmatched. This CDR3 comprises 18 residues. Germline-derived CDR1 and CDR2 are MGHRA and YSYEKL. This chain's CDR3 is CASSQRTGGGDSNQPQHF. The CDR3 DNA reads as TGCGCCAGCAGCCAAAGGACAGGGGGGGGTGATAGCAATCAGCCCCAGCATTTT.

This sequence joins TRBV20-1 and TRBJ1-3, with a weak D call TRBD1 (6 bases). V lost 3 bases and J lost 0, with 12 bases in between. The CDR3 is made up of 15 amino acids. CDR1 and CDR2 (germline): DFQATT, SNEGSKA (reference sequence). The CDR3 bases are TGCAGTGCTAGTGCAGGGGACTCCTCTGGAAACACCATATATTTT. It specifies CSASAGDSSGNTIYF.

This chain connects TRBV2 to TRBJ2-1; D is unresolved. This CDR3 comprises 13 residues. Trimming shortened V by 2 bases and J by 2 bases, and 4 bases separated the two germline ends. Per germline, CDR1 SNHLY and CDR2 FYNNEI. The CDR3 spells CASSENPYNEQFF. The CDR3 nucleotides are TGTGCCAGCAGTGAAAACCCCTACAATGAGCAGTTCTTC.

The V and J genes are TRBV10-3 and TRBJ1-2; D may be TRBD1 (6 bases). The CDR3 has 18 amino acids. Germline CDR1 is ENHRY and CDR2 is SYGVKD. The V end lost 6 bases, the J end lost 7 bases, and 30 bases lay between the germline ends. The DNA for the CDR3 is TGTGCCATCAGCCCGGATAAGAAGTGGAAAGGGGGGTACGCTGGCTACACCTTC. Its protein is CAISPDKKWKGGYAGYTF.

V is TRBV12-3 or TRBV12-4 and J is TRBJ1-1; D gene unclear. The CDR3 is 12 amino acids. The ends were cut back, 6 bases at V and 4 bases at J, with 9 bases in the middle. The DNA of the CDR3 is TGTGCCAGCAGCTTGTACCCCACTGAAGCTTTCTTT. Translation gives CASSLYPTEAFF.

The V and J genes are TRBV6-5 and TRBJ2-3, with D possibly matching TRBD1 (6 bases). CDR3 length equals 13 residues. CDR1 MNHEY and CDR2 SVGAGI come from the germline V gene. The V and J ends lost 6 bases and 4 bases respectively, with 11 bases between them. The DNA of the CDR3 is TGTGCCAGCAGGGATACAGGGTCAGATACGCAGTATTTT. Protein: CASRDTGSDTQYF.

CDR3 protein: CASSEMLGGNIYGYTF. The CDR3, as DNA: TGTGCCAGCAGTGAGATGTTGGGGGGAAATATCTATGGCTACACCTTC. The rearrangement joins TRBV2 to TRBJ1-2; possibly TRBD1 for D (5 bases). Trimming left V 3 bases short and J 4 bases short, with 18 bases between. Germline assignment: CDR1 SNHLY and CDR2 FYNNEI. CDR3 length equals 16 residues.

The chain employs TRBV7-9 and TRBJ1-2; TRBD1 might be the D (6 bases). Trimming removed 1 base from V and 10 bases from J, with 10 bases in between. The V gene's germline CDR1 is SEHNR and CDR2 FQNEAQ (reference sequence). This CDR3 comprises 12 residues. CDR3 loop: CASSLGGGDYTF. CDR3 sequence (DNA): TGTGCCAGCAGCTTAGGTGGGGGCGACTACACCTTC.

In this sample, this clone turned up once. The genes are TRBV2 and TRBJ2-7; the match to TRBD1 covers 7 bases. V trimming: 6 bases; J trimming: 5 bases; junction bases outside the gene matches: 7. Germline V gives CDR1 SNHLY, CDR2 FYNNEI. This CDR3 spans 13 amino acids. The CDR3 sequence is CASSLRQGDEQYF. CDR3 coding DNA: TGTGCCAGCAGCCTCCGACAGGGTGACGAGCAGTACTTC.

V is TRBV29-1 and J is TRBJ2-5; a weak D match, TRBD1 (7 bases). The germline gives CDR1 SQVTM, CDR2 ANQGSEA. V dropped 7 bases and J dropped 4 bases, with 16 bases sitting between them. This CDR3 is 13 amino acids long. The CDR3 loop reads CSALRQGGETQYF. CDR3 in DNA: TGCAGCGCCCTCCGACAGGGAGGAGAGACCCAGTACTTC.

V is TRBV13 and J is TRBJ1-2, with TRBD1 as a possible D gene (6 bases). V lost 3 bases and J 6 bases, leaving 14 bases between the germline ends. Germline CDR1 PRHDT, CDR2 FYEKMQ (reference sequence). The CDR3 totals 14 residues. The CDR3 spells CASSLGAGDHGYTF. DNA of the CDR3: TGTGCCAGCAGCTTGGGGGCAGGGGATCATGGCTACACCTTC.

CDR3 nucleotides: TGTGCCAGCAGTTTAGGCAGAACCTACGAGCAGTACTTC. Amino acids: CASSLGRTYEQYF. V usage is TRBV27 and J usage is TRBJ2-7, with D unresolved. V lost 2 bases to trimming and J lost 2 bases, with 7 bases between them. The CDR3 runs 13 residues. Germline V CDR1 and CDR2: MNHEY, SMNVEV (reference sequence).

The V gene is TRBV2, the J gene TRBJ2-7; possibly TRBD1 for D (6 bases). Germline assignment: CDR1 SNHLY and CDR2 FYNNEI. Trimming shortened V by 8 bases and J by 2 bases, and 13 bases separated the two germline ends. The CDR3 is made up of 13 amino acids. CDR3 sequence reads: CASQTGYAYEQYF. The CDR3 DNA sequence: TGTGCCAGCCAGACAGGCTACGCCTACGAGCAGTACTTC.

The rearrangement joins TRBV5-1 to TRBJ1-6; the D gene is possibly TRBD1 (5 bases). The CDR3 runs 15 residues. Germline CDR1 and CDR2: SGHRS and YFSETQ. Trimming removed 4 bases from V and 8 bases from J, with 16 bases in between. The CDR3 region is CASSTGWGSHSPLHF. In nucleotides, the CDR3 is TGCGCCAGCAGCACGGGGTGGGGGTCCCATTCACCCCTCCACTTT. Drawing the rest from reference TRBV5-1 and TRBJ1-6, the complete variable domain is KAGVTQTPRYLIKTRGQQVTLSCSPISGHRSVSWYQQTPGQGLQFLFEYFSETQRNKGNFPGRFSGRQFSNSRSEMNVSTLELGDSALYLCASSTGWGSHSPLHFGNGTRLTVT.

This sequence joins TRBV2 and TRBJ2-1, with a weak D call TRBD1 (6 bases). The CDR3 covers 12 residues. Germline CDR1 is SNHLY and CDR2 is FYNNEI. V lost 8 bases, J lost 3 bases, and 8 bases lay in between. CDR3 DNA: TGTGCCAGCCTCAGGGGCTACAATGAGCAGTTCTTC. Translation: CASLRGYNEQFF.

The V gene is TRBV12-3 or TRBV12-4, the J gene TRBJ1-1; D possibly corresponds to TRBD1 (6 bases). Trimming left V 8 bases short and J 0 bases short, with 10 bases between. The CDR3 runs to 13 residues. The CDR3 reads CASGGHLNTEAFF. CDR3 DNA: TGTGCCAGCGGGGGACATTTGAACACTGAAGCTTTCTTT.

This chain uses TRBV6-5 with TRBJ1-2; a weak D match, TRBD1 (6 bases). This CDR3 is 14 amino acids long. Trimming removed 0 bases from V and 3 bases from J, with 8 bases in between. Germline loops: CDR1 MNHEY, CDR2 SVGAGI. The CDR3 nucleotides are TGTGCCAGCAGTTACTCGCGACAGGACTATGGCTACACCTTC. Translated, it gives CASSYSRQDYGYTF.

V and J are TRBV2 and TRBJ2-1; TRBD1 or TRBD2 may be the D gene (5 bases each). The CDR3 is 11 residues long. Germline values: CDR1 SNHLY, CDR2 FYNNEI. Trimming took off 6 bases at V and 13 bases at J, with 13 bases between the two ends. CDR3 DNA sequence: TGTGCCAGCAGCGGGGACGTGGAACAGTTCTTC. Its translation is CASSGDVEQFF.

The CDR3 DNA sequence: TGTGCCAGCAGCCTACGGACCCTGGGAGGCACTGAAGCTTTCTTT. It translates to CASSLRTLGGTEAFF. The chain carries TRBV3-1 (or the pseudogene TRBV3-2) and TRBJ1-1, with D unresolved. The CDR3 consists of 15 residues. The V and J ends lost 4 bases and 4 bases respectively, with 16 bases between them. CDR1 and CDR2 from the germline V gene are LGHDT and YNNKEL (reference sequence).

The chain uses TRBV7-9 and TRBJ2-5; D remains ambiguous. The CDR3 has 13 residues. Between the trimmed V and J ends, which lost 3 bases and 1 base, there was a span of 6 bases. Germline V gene lookup returns CDR1 SEHNR and CDR2 FQNEAQ (reference sequence). CDR3 coding DNA: TGTGCCAGCAGCTTGAACAGCCAAGAGACCCAGTACTTC. Translating it yields CASSLNSQETQYF.